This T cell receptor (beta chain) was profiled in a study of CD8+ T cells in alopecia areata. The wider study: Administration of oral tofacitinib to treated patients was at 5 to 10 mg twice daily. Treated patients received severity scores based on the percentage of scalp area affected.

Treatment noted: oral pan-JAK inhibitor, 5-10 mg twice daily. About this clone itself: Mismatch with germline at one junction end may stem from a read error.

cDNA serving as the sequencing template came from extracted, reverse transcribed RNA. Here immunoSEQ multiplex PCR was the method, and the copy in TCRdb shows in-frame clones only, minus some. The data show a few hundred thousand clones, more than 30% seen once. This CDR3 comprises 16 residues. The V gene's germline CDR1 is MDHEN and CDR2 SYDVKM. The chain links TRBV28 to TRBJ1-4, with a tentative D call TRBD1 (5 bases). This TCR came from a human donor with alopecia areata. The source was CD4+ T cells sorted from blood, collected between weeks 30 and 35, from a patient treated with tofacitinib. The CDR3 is CASSLWTSGLNEKLFF. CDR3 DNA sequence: TGTGCCAGCAGTCTATGGACATCGGGCCTTAATGAAAAACTGTTTTTT.